The source of this TCR beta chain is a study of blood T cell repertoires in COVID-19. Study in general: Sites in the United States, Italy and Spain provided acute and convalescent COVID-19 samples. The cDNA or gDNA used as material had been derived from T cells, B-cell-depleted T cells, or PBMCs.

Original analysis: Reference gene primer amplification in the assay estimated nucleated cell counts. Clones were read by immunoSEQ multiplex PCR, and TCRdb kept only the in-frame ones, dropping some. Clonal size and the V and J genes are those of that table, whereas D and trimming came from the DNA. The table lists 200,000 to 300,000 clones, 75% to 90% of them singletons. This CDR3 is 14 amino acids long. Trimming stripped 2 bases from V and 4 bases from J, with 11 bases between. Germline-derived CDR1 and CDR2 are LGHDT and YNNKEL (reference sequence). What was sequenced was peripheral blood. This TCR was recovered from a man aged 55 to 70 who had recovered from COVID-19. The gene calls are TRBV3-1 (or the pseudogene TRBV3-2) and TRBJ1-2, with a tentative D call TRBD1 (6 bases). The CDR3 nucleotides read TGTGCCAGCAGCCAAACACAGGGATCCTATGGCTACACCTTC. This encodes CASSQTQGSYGYTF.